The next 29 T cell receptor beta chains were all read from a single sample in a study of cytomegalovirus exposure and HLA in healthy donors. The PCR used 60 Vbeta and 13 Jbeta primers. Method: immunoSEQ multiplex PCR; TCRdb's copy keeps in-frame clones and lacks some. The data contain about 170,000 clones, over 75% of them seen just once; the ten biggest clones take up about 2.5%. Sequencing input: PBMCs. Every receptor here comes from a male donor in good health and CMV-seronegative.

The chain employs TRBV7-8 and TRBJ1-2; tentatively, D is TRBD1 (6 bases). V was clipped by 1 base and J by 8 bases, with 11 bases between them. Germline V gene lookup returns CDR1 SGHVS and CDR2 FQNEAQ. This CDR3 is built from 13 residues. This CDR3 reads CASSLDGQRGYTF. The CDR3 DNA reads as TGTGCCAGCAGCTTAGATGGACAGCGGGGCTACACCTTC.

V is TRBV10-3 and J is TRBJ1-5; the match to TRBD1 covers 10 bases. Germline V gene sequence: CDR1 ENHRY, CDR2 SYGVKD. With V trimmed by 10 bases and J by 6 bases, 9 bases remained unmatched. CDR3 size: 14 residues. The CDR3 DNA sequence: TGTGCCACCCGACCGGGACAGGGGTCTCAGCCCCAGCATTTT. This translates into CATRPGQGSQPQHF.

The chain employs TRBV5-1 and TRBJ1-3; D unclear. Germline loops: CDR1 SGHRS, CDR2 YFSETQ. The CDR3 is 17 amino acids. V shed 4 bases and J shed 2 bases, with 19 bases lying between them. CDR3 amino acids: CASSPTPGVPPGNTIYF. For the CDR3, the DNA is TGCGCCAGCAGCCCGACACCCGGGGTCCCTCCTGGAAACACCATATATTTT. The full variable domain, its missing parts supplied by reference TRBV5-1 and TRBJ1-3, is KAGVTQTPRYLIKTRGQQVTLSCSPISGHRSVSWYQQTPGQGLQFLFEYFSETQRNKGNFPGRFSGRQFSNSRSEMNVSTLELGDSALYLCASSPTPGVPPGNTIYFGEGSWLTVV.

The J gene is TRBJ1-1, the V gene TRBV6-5; D call uncertain. CDR3 size: 15 residues. The V end lost 2 bases, the J end lost 6 bases, and 16 bases lay between the germline ends. CDR1 and CDR2 from the germline V gene are MNHEY and SVGAGI. The CDR3 nucleotides are TGTGCCAGCAGTTACGGGAGTGGCGGGAGGTCTGAAGCTTTCTTT. It specifies CASSYGSGGRSEAFF.

V and J are TRBV2 and TRBJ1-5, with a possible D match to TRBD1 (5 bases). The CDR3 totals 14 residues. CDR1 is SNHLY, CDR2 FYNNEI, per germline. Trimming cost V 3 bases and J 7 bases, with 13 bases left between them. This CDR3 reads CASSENAGSQPQHF. CDR3 nucleotide sequence: TGTGCCAGCAGTGAGAATGCAGGGTCGCAGCCCCAGCATTTT. The full variable domain, completed using reference TRBV2 and TRBJ1-5, is EPEVTQTPSHQVTQMGQEVILRCVPISNHLYFYWYRQILGQKVEFLVSFYNNEISEKSEIFDDQFSVERPDGSNFTLKIRSTKLEDSAMYFCASSENAGSQPQHFGDGTRLSIL.

The gene calls are TRBV5-1 and TRBJ1-1; weak D call: TRBD1 (6 bases). The CDR3 is 14 residues long. V lost 2 bases and J lost 5, with 13 bases in between. Germline V lookup: CDR1 SGHRS, CDR2 YFSETQ. CDR3 sequence reads: CASSFLGARTEAFF. In nucleotides, the CDR3 is TGCGCCAGCAGCTTCCTGGGGGCTCGTACTGAAGCTTTCTTT.

This clone came up a few times. V is TRBV6-1 and J is TRBJ1-1; 11 bases line up with TRBD1. The CDR3 length is 16 residues. Germline V lookup: CDR1 MNHNS, CDR2 SASEGT. The junction had 9 bases not matched to a gene; V was cut back by 3 bases and J by 6 bases. CDR3 amino acids: CASSDNPGQGAAEAFF. CDR3 nucleotides: TGTGCCAGCAGTGACAATCCTGGACAGGGGGCGGCTGAAGCTTTCTTT.

The V gene is TRBV4-1, the J gene TRBJ1-2, with 8 bases lining up with TRBD1. Germline V lookup: CDR1 MGHRA, CDR2 YSYEKL. The V gene end was trimmed by 1 base and the J gene end by 1 base; junction bases not matched to a gene: 5. The CDR3 contains 16 residues. The CDR3 DNA follows: TGCGCCAGCAGCCAAGCGGGGACAGGACATAACTATGGCTACACCTTC. Its translation is CASSQAGTGHNYGYTF.

The genes are TRBV11-2 and TRBJ2-7; D is possibly TRBD1 (5 bases). CDR1 is SGHAT and CDR2 is FQNNGV in the germline V gene. This CDR3 region has 13 residues. The germline V and J ends were trimmed by 7 bases and 4 bases, with 14 bases remaining between them. The CDR3 coding sequence is TGTGCCAGCACCTCAGGGTGGGTTTACGAGCAGTACTTC. Protein product: CASTSGWVYEQYF.

The chain uses TRBV7-9 and TRBJ1-2; 8 nucleotides line up with TRBD1. Germline loops: CDR1 SEHNR, CDR2 FQNEAQ (reference sequence). Trimming took 5 bases from V and 4 from J; bases not matched to a gene: 3. This CDR3 has 13 amino acids. CDR3 amino acids: CASSLGQGYGYTF. CDR3 DNA: TGTGCCAGCAGCCTAGGACAGGGCTATGGCTACACCTTC.

The chain recombines TRBV19 with TRBJ1-5; 8 positions match TRBD1. Germline V lookup: CDR1 LNHDA, CDR2 SQIVND (reference sequence). The length of the CDR3 is 15 residues. The V gene end was trimmed by 4 bases and the J gene end by 6 bases; junction bases not matched to a gene: 8. CDR3 nucleotides: TGTGCCAGTAGTACTAGACAGGGGTTTAGTCAGCCCCAGCATTTT. Translation gives CASSTRQGFSQPQHF.

The chain links TRBV6-5 to TRBJ2-7; 7 nucleotides agree with TRBD2. V was pared by 0 bases and J by 6 bases, with 2 bases of the junction left unmatched. CDR1 is MNHEY, CDR2 SVGAGI, per germline. The CDR3 has 13 amino acids. The CDR3, as DNA: TGTGCCAGCAGTTACTCGACGGGAGGCGAGCAGTACTTC. This codes for CASSYSTGGEQYF.

The chain recombines TRBV2 with TRBJ1-2; a weak D match, TRBD1 (5 bases). Trimming left V 8 bases short and J 7 bases short, with 17 bases between. The germline gives CDR1 SNHLY, CDR2 FYNNEI. The CDR3 is made up of 13 amino acids. The DNA of the CDR3 is TGTGCCAGCCTCCCCCGCAGGGAGGCTGGCTACACCTTC. Its protein is CASLPRREAGYTF.

The rearrangement joins TRBV13 to TRBJ1-1; D may be TRBD1 (6 bases). The germline V and J ends were trimmed by 3 bases and 1 base, with 24 bases remaining between them. Germline V gene data show CDR1 as PRHDT and CDR2 as FYEKMQ (reference sequence). This CDR3 comprises 19 residues. DNA of the CDR3: TGTGCCAGCAGCTTCTTCTCCCGATTGGCGGGGGCGCGGAACACTGAAGCTTTCTTT. Protein: CASSFFSRLAGARNTEAFF.

This sequence joins TRBV27 and TRBJ1-6; 8 bases fit TRBD1. CDR3 size: 18 residues. Germline lookup yields CDR1 MNHEY and CDR2 SMNVEV (reference sequence). With V trimmed by 6 bases and J by 4 bases, 14 bases remained unmatched. This CDR3 is CASRTTGGGREYNSPLHF. In DNA form, the CDR3 reads TGTGCCAGCAGGACAACAGGGGGGGGGCGCGAGTATAATTCACCCCTCCACTTT.

The gene calls are TRBV6-5 and TRBJ1-2; TRBD1 is a possible D gene (6 bases). CDR1 is MNHEY and CDR2 is SVGAGI in the germline V gene. The CDR3 totals 14 residues. V was cut by 0 bases and J by 5 bases, with 10 bases left in between. The DNA for the CDR3 is TGTGCCAGCAGTTACTCTGCCAGGGGTTATGGCTACACCTTC. Translation gives CASSYSARGYGYTF.

The chain links TRBV5-1 to TRBJ1-2, with no clear D. Germline CDR1 SGHRS, CDR2 YFSETQ. The length of the CDR3 is 15 residues. V was shortened by 1 base and J by 2 bases, with 12 bases between the two germline ends. The CDR3 DNA reads TGCGCCAGCAGCTTGCAGGCCGGTAGGAACTATGGCTACACCTTC. It codes for CASSLQAGRNYGYTF. Filled out from reference TRBV5-1 and TRBJ1-2, the complete variable domain reads KAGVTQTPRYLIKTRGQQVTLSCSPISGHRSVSWYQQTPGQGLQFLFEYFSETQRNKGNFPGRFSGRQFSNSRSEMNVSTLELGDSALYLCASSLQAGRNYGYTFGSGTRLTVV.

This rearrangement joins TRBV5-1 to TRBJ2-7; 10 nucleotides align to TRBD1. The germline CDR1 and CDR2 sequences are SGHRS and YFSETQ. V lost 7 bases to trimming and J lost 5 bases; unmatched junction nucleotides: 9. CDR3 length equals 14 residues. The CDR3 is CASGEGTGVDEQYF. For the CDR3, the DNA is TGCGCCAGCGGGGAAGGGACAGGGGTCGACGAGCAGTACTTC.

V usage is TRBV25-1 and J usage is TRBJ2-5; D gene unclear. Trimming took 2 bases from V and 4 from J, leaving 8 bases between them. Germline CDR1 and CDR2: MGHDK and SYGVNS. The CDR3 runs 13 residues. CDR3 DNA sequence: TGTGCCAGCAGTGAAGGAGCTACAGAGACCCAGTACTTC. This encodes CASSEGATETQYF.

This chain connects TRBV5-1 to TRBJ2-7; 7 nucleotides match TRBD1. The germline V gene has CDR1 SGHRS and CDR2 YFSETQ. The junction had 20 bases not matched to a gene; V was cut back by 7 bases and J by 1 base. The length of the CDR3 is 18 residues. The CDR3 DNA reads TGCGCCAGCCGGGTGTACAGGGGTGATGCCTCCTTATCCTACGAGCAGTACTTC. This gives the protein CASRVYRGDASLSYEQYF.

The chain couples TRBV15 to TRBJ1-1; D possibly corresponds to TRBD1 (6 bases). CDR1 and CDR2 from the germline V gene are LNHNV and YYDKDF (reference sequence). Trimming left V 8 bases short and J 3 bases short, with 13 bases between. The CDR3 has 13 amino acids. In nucleotides, the CDR3 is TGTGCCACCGAAGCAGGGGACGACACTGAAGCTTTCTTT. Encoded protein: CATEAGDDTEAFF.

J is TRBJ1-5 and V is TRBV30; 7 positions agree with TRBD1. This CDR3 contains 13 residues. Germline trimming cut 1 base from V and 5 bases from J; bases unmatched to any gene: 2. From germline, CDR1 is GTSNPN and CDR2 SVGIG (reference sequence). Here the CDR3 reads CAWSEQGDQPQHF. The CDR3 coding sequence is TGTGCCTGGAGTGAGCAGGGGGATCAGCCCCAGCATTTT.

This chain joins TRBV7-6 and TRBJ2-7; tentative D call: TRBD1 (6 bases). CDR3 size: 17 residues. V was pared by 4 bases and J by 1 base, with 20 bases between. Germline lookup yields CDR1 SGHVS and CDR2 FNYEAQ. CDR3 sequence reads: CASSSIQGIKGSYEQYF. CDR3 sequence (DNA): TGTGCCAGCAGCTCGATACAGGGAATAAAGGGATCCTACGAGCAGTACTTC.

The chain uses TRBV27 and TRBJ1-1; no reliable D call. The ends were cut back, 6 bases at V and 1 base at J, with 9 bases in the middle. The CDR3 length is 13 residues. CDR1 MNHEY and CDR2 SMNVEV come from the germline V gene (reference sequence). The CDR3 region has the DNA TGTGCCAGCAGATGGCAGGCGAACACTGAAGCTTTCTTT. This encodes CASRWQANTEAFF.

The V call is TRBV7-2, the J call TRBJ2-1; 7 bases fit TRBD1. CDR1 and CDR2 (germline): SGHTA, FQGNSA. J lost 7 bases, V lost 5 bases, and 11 bases had no gene match. The CDR3 contains 15 residues. CDR3 sequence (DNA): TGTGCCAGCAGCGAGGGGGCCTTGAAGAGGAATGAGCAGTTCTTC. It is translated as CASSEGALKRNEQFF. The whole variable domain, remainder taken from reference TRBV7-2 and TRBJ2-1, is GAGVSQSPSNKVTEKGKDVELRCDPISGHTALYWYRQSLGQGLEFLIYFQGNSAPDKSGLPSDRFSAERTGGSVSTLTIQRTQQEDSAVYLCASSEGALKRNEQFFGPGTRLTVL.

V and J are TRBV5-1 and TRBJ1-1, with TRBD1 matching 9 bases. This CDR3 is 16 amino acids long. The germline CDR1 and CDR2 sequences are SGHRS and YFSETQ. Trimming cost V 1 base and J 0 bases; bases outside gene matches: 4. In DNA form, the CDR3 reads TGCGCCAGCAGCTTGTTTGGACAGGGGATGAACACTGAAGCTTTCTTT. Its translation is CASSLFGQGMNTEAFF.

J is TRBJ2-5 and V is TRBV5-1; TRBD2 aligns across 7 bases. This CDR3 spans 18 amino acids. Looked up from germline, CDR1 is SGHRS and CDR2 is YFSETQ. Losses at the gene ends were 0 bases for V and 7 bases for J; bases not matched to a gene: 18. CDR3 sequence (DNA): TGCGCCAGCAGCTTGGGGATGAGCCTCGGCATCGGGGAGGGGACCCAGTACTTC. As protein: CASSLGMSLGIGEGTQYF.

This chain joins TRBV18 and TRBJ1-4; a weak D match, TRBD1 (6 bases). Deletions cut 4 bases from V and 7 bases from J, with 16 bases between. The CDR3 has 15 residues. Germline values: CDR1 KGHSH, CDR2 LQKENI. CDR3 in amino acids: CASSRYATGGEKLFF. The CDR3 nucleotides are TGTGCCAGCTCACGATATGCGACAGGCGGTGAAAAACTGTTTTTT.

The chain links TRBV5-1 to TRBJ1-6; 7 bases are shared with TRBD1. Per germline, CDR1 SGHRS and CDR2 YFSETQ. The length of the CDR3 is 15 residues. Unmatched junction bases numbered 3, after V lost 1 base and J lost 5 bases. The CDR3 reads CASSLNRGDNSPLHF. The CDR3 DNA is TGCGCCAGCAGCTTGAACAGGGGAGATAATTCACCCCTCCACTTT.